The 26 T cell receptor beta chains presented below share a single source sample, sequenced in a study of blood T cell repertoires in COVID-19. Assay: immunoSEQ multiplex PCR; the TCRdb copy retains only in-frame clones and omits some. The data hold 95,000 to 150,000 clones, with roughly 90% observed a single time. Material: peripheral blood. The receptor source for this set is a man aged 40-49 years with acute or convalescent COVID-19.

The rearrangement joins TRBV9 to TRBJ1-2, with D possibly being TRBD1 (6 bases). Germline V CDR1 and CDR2: SGDLS, YYNGEE. The CDR3 is 13 amino acids. V lost 3 bases and J lost 6, with 12 bases in between. CDR3 bases: TGTGCCAGCAGCGAACCGACAGGAGATGGCTACACCTTC. Its translation is CASSEPTGDGYTF.

This clone appeared once. The chain links TRBV7-6 to TRBJ2-3; 9 bases map to TRBD2. Germline CDR1 reads SGHVS; CDR2 reads FNYEAQ. Trimming took 8 bases from V and 0 from J; bases not matched to a gene: 6. The CDR3 length is 15 residues. In DNA, the CDR3 is TGTGCCAGCCGCCCGCGGGGGGGAAGCACAGATACGCAGTATTTT. Translation: CASRPRGGSTDTQYF.

The chain joins TRBV15 to TRBJ2-3; 8 bases agree with TRBD2. The germline V gene encodes CDR1 LNHNV and CDR2 YYDKDF (reference sequence). The junction had 12 bases not matched to a gene; V was cut back by 1 base and J by 0 bases. This CDR3 has 19 amino acids. CDR3 nucleotides: TGTGCCACCAGCAGAGGATGGAGACTAGCGACCCAAAGCACAGATACGCAGTATTTT. Amino acids: CATSRGWRLATQSTDTQYF.

The rearrangement links TRBV9 to TRBJ2-3, with 10 bases fitting TRBD2. J gave up 4 bases and V 1 base, and 18 bases lay outside the gene matches. The CDR3 covers 20 residues. The germline gives CDR1 SGDLS, CDR2 YYNGEE. The CDR3 DNA reads as TGTGCCAGCAGCGTATCTTCCTCTAGTACCCTAGCGGGAGCTTCAGATACGCAGTATTTT. The encoded protein is CASSVSSSSTLAGASDTQYF.

The chain has TRBV6-5 and TRBJ1-1; 9 nucleotides agree with TRBD1. J gave up 8 bases and V 2 bases, and 9 bases lay outside the gene matches. The V gene's germline CDR1 is MNHEY and CDR2 SVGAGI. The CDR3 is 15 residues long. In nucleotides, the CDR3 is TGTGCCAGCAGTTACCTCGGACAGGGGACATTAGAAGCTTTCTTT. Residues: CASSYLGQGTLEAFF.

The chain combines TRBV7-9 with TRBJ2-1; 7 bases map to TRBD1. Germline loops: CDR1 SEHNR, CDR2 FQNEAQ (reference sequence). The ends lost 7 bases at V and 1 base at J; junction bases unmatched: 10. The CDR3 runs 16 residues. For the CDR3, the DNA is TGTGCCAGCACACGATCGGACAGGTTATCCTACAATGAGCAGTTCTTC. Translated, it gives CASTRSDRLSYNEQFF.

The chain carries TRBV7-9 and TRBJ1-1; D is unclear. The CDR3 contains 10 residues. Germline CDR1 reads SEHNR; CDR2 reads FQNEAQ (reference sequence). V lost 5 bases to trimming and J lost 10 bases, with 8 bases between them. The DNA of the CDR3 is TGTGCCAGCAGCCTTCGAGGAGCTTTCTTT. Protein sequence: CASSLRGAFF.

This rearrangement joins TRBV18 to TRBJ1-2; D might be TRBD1 (6 bases). CDR3 size: 14 residues. V was clipped by 2 bases and J by 4 bases, with 11 bases between them. From germline, CDR1 is KGHSH and CDR2 LQKENI. The CDR3 sequence: CASSPGDTTYGYTF. As DNA, the CDR3 is TGTGCCAGCTCACCAGGGGACACAACCTATGGCTACACCTTC.

This clone appeared once. The V and J genes are TRBV15 and TRBJ1-5; 7 bases match TRBD1. V lost 5 bases and J lost 2; bases outside the gene matches: 12. The length of the CDR3 is 17 residues. CDR1 and CDR2 from the germline V gene are LNHNV and YYDKDF (reference sequence). The CDR3 region has the DNA TGTGCCACCAGCGGAAGTAGGGGGCGCGGGGGCAATCAGCCCCAGCATTTT. It codes for CATSGSRGRGGNQPQHF.

This rearrangement joins TRBV9 to TRBJ2-7; 10 positions match TRBD1. The CDR3 has 15 amino acids. V lost 0 bases to trimming and J lost 2 bases; unmatched junction nucleotides: 2. Germline CDR1 reads SGDLS; CDR2 reads YYNGEE. The DNA of the CDR3 is TGTGCCAGCAGCGTAGCCGGGACAGGGGCCTACGAGCAGTACTTC. Its translation is CASSVAGTGAYEQYF.

The chain links TRBV6-1 to TRBJ2-7; the match to TRBD2 covers 12 bases. The CDR3 runs to 16 residues. Trimming took 4 bases from V and 4 from J; bases not matched to a gene: 8. CDR1 and CDR2 (germline): MNHNS, SASEGT. CDR3 DNA: TGTGCCAGCAGTGGATTCACTAGCGGGGGGATTTACGAGCAGTACTTC. Translation: CASSGFTSGGIYEQYF.

The CDR3 sequence is CASSPSRAGGLDEQFF. The CDR3, as DNA: TGTGCCAGTAGTCCGTCCCGAGCGGGGGGGCTCGATGAGCAGTTCTTC. The V gene is TRBV19, the J gene TRBJ2-1, with 10 bases identical to TRBD2. Trimming took 5 bases from V and 8 from J; bases not matched to a gene: 12. The CDR3 runs 16 residues. Per germline, CDR1 LNHDA and CDR2 SQIVND (reference sequence).

The CDR3 DNA reads as TGTGCCAGCAGCTCCAATATGAGGAGTCGGACTGAAGCTTTCTTT. Its protein is CASSSNMRSRTEAFF. The chain links TRBV7-8 to TRBJ1-1; no clear D gene. Between the trimmed V and J ends, which lost 4 bases and 5 bases, there was a span of 17 bases. The CDR3 totals 15 residues. Germline loops: CDR1 SGHVS, CDR2 FQNEAQ.

This chain joins TRBV25-1 and TRBJ2-2; 7 bases line up with TRBD2. Germline V gene data show CDR1 as MGHDK and CDR2 as SYGVNS. The CDR3 is 14 amino acids. Trimming cost V 8 bases and J 8 bases; bases outside gene matches: 11. The CDR3 is CASLGLDPGGELFF. For the CDR3, the DNA is TGTGCCAGCCTTGGACTAGATCCTGGGGGGGAGCTGTTTTTT.

The chain combines TRBV3-1 (or the pseudogene TRBV3-2) with TRBJ2-5, with 7 nucleotides matching TRBD2. There are 15 residues in the CDR3. V lost 1 base, J lost 4 bases, and 6 bases stayed unmatched. Germline-derived CDR1 and CDR2 are LGHDT and YNNKEL (reference sequence). CDR3 sequence: CASSQVFGGRETQYF. DNA of the CDR3: TGTGCCAGCAGCCAAGTATTTGGCGGGAGAGAGACCCAGTACTTC.

This clone was detected only a few times. This rearrangement joins TRBV27 to TRBJ1-1; D ambiguous. The CDR3 is 17 amino acids. In germline, CDR1 is MNHEY, CDR2 SMNVEV (reference sequence). V gave up 3 bases and J gave up 0 bases, with 17 bases separating them. DNA for the CDR3: TGTGCCAGCAGTTTCTCTTGGACTGGTAATATGAACACTGAAGCTTTCTTT. Translating it yields CASSFSWTGNMNTEAFF.

In this sample, this clone turned up a few times. This chain uses TRBV11-2 with TRBJ1-1; D ambiguous. Germline V gene data show CDR1 as SGHAT and CDR2 as FQNNGV. V was shortened by 0 bases and J by 1 base, with 9 bases between the two germline ends. The CDR3 spans 15 residues. The CDR3 protein is CASSLDRGGNTEAFF. In DNA form, the CDR3 reads TGTGCCAGCAGCTTAGATCGGGGAGGGAACACTGAAGCTTTCTTT.

The chain is built from TRBV4-2 and TRBJ1-2; the match to TRBD1 covers 7 bases. The CDR3 consists of 16 residues. V shed 3 bases, J shed 2 bases, and the junction held 9 bases outside the gene matches. Germline assignment: CDR1 LGHNA and CDR2 YNFKEQ. The CDR3 DNA reads as TGTGCCAGCAGCCATGCCCGGGACAGAAACAACTATGGCTACACCTTC. Residues: CASSHARDRNNYGYTF.

The CDR3 DNA reads as TGTGCCTGGAGTTTAGGCGCGGGGGCAAGCACAGATACGCAGTATTTT. It specifies CAWSLGAGASTDTQYF. This chain uses TRBV30 with TRBJ2-3, with D possibly matching TRBD2 (7 bases). CDR3 length: 16 amino acids. In germline, CDR1 is GTSNPN, CDR2 SVGIG (reference sequence). Trimming took 2 bases from V and 0 from J, leaving 15 bases between them.

V usage is TRBV5-1 and J usage is TRBJ1-2; TRBD1 agrees at 10 bases. This CDR3 is built from 15 residues. CDR1 and CDR2 from the germline V gene are SGHRS and YFSETQ. Germline trimming cut 5 bases from V and 0 bases from J; bases unmatched to any gene: 4. CDR3 sequence reads: CASSRDRGTNYGYTF. The CDR3 bases are TGCGCCAGCAGTCGGGACAGGGGTACTAACTATGGCTACACCTTC.

This chain links TRBV5-4 with TRBJ1-1; the D gene is possibly TRBD1 (5 bases). CDR1 is SGHNT, CDR2 YYREEE, per germline (reference sequence). The CDR3 contains 15 residues. V lost 1 base and J lost 2, with 12 bases in between. CDR3 sequence: CASSLRGRANTEAFF. CDR3 nucleotide sequence: TGTGCCAGCAGCTTGAGGGGCAGGGCCAACACTGAAGCTTTCTTT.

The V call is TRBV7-9, the J call TRBJ1-1; D ambiguous. The germline V gene has CDR1 SEHNR and CDR2 FQNEAQ (reference sequence). The CDR3 is 16 amino acids. Trimming took 1 base from V and 0 from J, leaving 12 bases between them. The CDR3 region is CASSLVPNNLNTEAFF. The CDR3, as DNA: TGTGCCAGCAGCTTAGTCCCTAATAATTTGAACACTGAAGCTTTCTTT. Filled out from reference TRBV7-9 and TRBJ1-1, the complete variable domain reads DTGVSQNPRHKITKRGQNVTFRCDPISEHNRLYWYRQTLGQGPEFLTYFQNEAQLEKSRLLSDRFSAERPKGSFSTLEIQRTEQGDSAMYLCASSLVPNNLNTEAFFGQGTRLTVV.

The chain is built from TRBV7-2 and TRBJ2-7; 8 bases map to TRBD2. The V segment lost 8 bases and the J segment 6 bases; nucleotides outside the gene matches: 6. Germline V gene sequence: CDR1 SGHTA, CDR2 FQGNSA. The CDR3 is 12 residues long. In DNA form, the CDR3 reads TGTGCCAGCCGATCGGGGGGGCTCGAGCAGTACTTC. Its translation: CASRSGGLEQYF. Based on the CDR3 plus reference TRBV7-2 and TRBJ2-7, the full variable domain is GAGVSQSPSNKVTEKGKDVELRCDPISGHTALYWYRQSLGQGLEFLIYFQGNSAPDKSGLPSDRFSAERTGGSVSTLTIQRTQQEDSAVYLCASRSGGLEQYFGPGTRLTVT.

The rearrangement uses TRBV11-2 and TRBJ2-5, with D maybe TRBD2 (5 bases). The CDR3 covers 15 residues. V lost 2 bases and J lost 2, with 12 bases in between. Germline CDR1 is SGHAT and CDR2 is FQNNGV. The CDR3 sequence: CASSLTRAEQETQYF. CDR3 in DNA: TGTGCCAGCAGCTTAACGCGGGCAGAACAAGAGACCCAGTACTTC. Full variable domain (outside the CDR3, taken from reference TRBV11-2 and TRBJ2-5): EAGVAQSPRYKIIEKRQSVAFWCNPISGHATLYWYQQILGQGPKLLIQFQNNGVVDDSQLPKDRFSAERLKGVDSTLKIQPAKLEDSAVYLCASSLTRAEQETQYFGPGTRLLVL.

Comment on this clone: Given a much more abundant clone one base away, this may be a read error. The chain links TRBV6-5 to TRBJ2-7; TRBD1 matches at 7 bases. The CDR3 has 12 amino acids. J was trimmed by 3 bases and V by 6 bases; bases with no gene match: 2. CDR1 is MNHEY and CDR2 is SVGAGI in the germline V gene. The CDR3 region has the DNA TGTGCCAGCAGCTCAGGGGGCTACGAGCAGTACTTC. Amino acids: CASSSGGYEQYF.

This chain uses TRBV11-2 with TRBJ2-7; D not resolved. The germline V and J ends were trimmed by 2 bases and 2 bases, with 13 bases remaining between them. The CDR3 is made up of 15 amino acids. The germline gives CDR1 SGHAT, CDR2 FQNNGV. The CDR3 DNA follows: TGTGCCAGCAGCTTATCCAGGTTCACCCCCTACGAGCAGTACTTC. Translating it yields CASSLSRFTPYEQYF. Full variable domain (outside the CDR3, taken from reference TRBV11-2 and TRBJ2-7): EAGVAQSPRYKIIEKRQSVAFWCNPISGHATLYWYQQILGQGPKLLIQFQNNGVVDDSQLPKDRFSAERLKGVDSTLKIQPAKLEDSAVYLCASSLSRFTPYEQYFGPGTRLTVT.